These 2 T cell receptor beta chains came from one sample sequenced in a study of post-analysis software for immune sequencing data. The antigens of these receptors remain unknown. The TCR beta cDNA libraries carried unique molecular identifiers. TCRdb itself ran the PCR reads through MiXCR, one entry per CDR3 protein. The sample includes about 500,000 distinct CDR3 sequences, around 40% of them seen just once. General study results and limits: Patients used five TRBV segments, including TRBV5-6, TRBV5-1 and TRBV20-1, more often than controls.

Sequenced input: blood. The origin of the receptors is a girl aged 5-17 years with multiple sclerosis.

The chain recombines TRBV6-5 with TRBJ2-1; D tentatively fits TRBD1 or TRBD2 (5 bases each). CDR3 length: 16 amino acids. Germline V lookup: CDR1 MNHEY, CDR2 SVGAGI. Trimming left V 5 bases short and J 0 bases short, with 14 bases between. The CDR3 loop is CASSLGTDLSYNEQFF. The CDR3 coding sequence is TGTGCCAGCAGTCTAGGGACCGATCTCTCCTACAATGAGCAGTTCTTC.

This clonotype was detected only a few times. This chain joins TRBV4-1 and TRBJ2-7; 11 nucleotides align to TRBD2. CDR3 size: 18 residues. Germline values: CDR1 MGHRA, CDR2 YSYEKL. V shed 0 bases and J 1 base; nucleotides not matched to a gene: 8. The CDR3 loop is CASSQDQRLAGLSYEQYF. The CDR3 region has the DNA TGCGCCAGCAGCCAAGATCAGAGACTAGCGGGACTTTCCTACGAGCAGTACTTC.